This entry is about one T cell receptor (beta chain). Its antigen is unknown. Germline V gene lookup returns CDR1 MNHNY and CDR2 SVGAGI (reference sequence). The V end lost 3 bases, the J end lost 10 bases, and 7 bases lay between the germline ends. This CDR3 has 11 residues. The sample is drawn from a study of T cell responses to AZD1222 COVID-19 vaccine. Study-wide context: Doses given second, at about 4 or about 12 weeks, were pooled. Points from the study as a whole: Most donors were white British and more were female, and clonal diversity was possibly underestimated. The span of vaccine-associated CD4 TCRs extended across spike, with dominance at 160-218 and 743-854. Compared with day 0, the breadth and depth of the Spike-specific TCR repertoire rose significantly after two doses of AZD1222.

Libraries were prepared by immunoSEQ multiplex PCR; TCRdb keeps only in-frame clonotypes and omits some of them. The sample has fewer than 200,000 clones; approximately 91% are singletons. The sequence derives from an adult in good health. The sequenced sample was peripheral blood, obtained on day 0 of AZD1222 vaccination. The gene calls are TRBV6-6 and TRBJ2-1; D is undetermined. In DNA form, the CDR3 reads TGTGCCAGCAGTTATGATGGGGAGCAGTTCTTC. Residues: CASSYDGEQFF.